The present TCR beta chain was sequenced within a study of blood T cells in healthy people across ages. For the second PCR, which ran for roughly 6 to 12 cycles, a sample-barcoded 5' primer and a J-beta primer mix were used. TCRdb analysed the 5' RACE reads with MiXCR anew, one entry per CDR3 protein. Seen here are fewer than 800,000 distinct CDR3 sequences, around 25% observed once, and the top ten hold roughly 9%. This sample was also put to use in a study of T cells of mothers and their children. That study reports: Whether related or unrelated, pairs show similar shaping of TCR recombination output by thymic selection.

The sequencing sample was made of blood. The sequence was obtained from a boy aged 10-17 years in good health.

CDR3 coding DNA: TGCAGTGCTACCGAAACCTTGACAGGGGATCAGCCCCAGCATTTT. The encoded protein is CSATETLTGDQPQHF. This chain links TRBV20-1 with TRBJ1-5; TRBD1 matches 8 bases. CDR1 DFQATT and CDR2 SNEGSKA come from the germline V gene (reference sequence). J lost 5 bases, V lost 4 bases, and 10 bases had no gene match. The CDR3 is 15 residues long.